The source of this TCR beta chain is a study of regulatory T cells in long-lasting Graves disease. This clonotype was found a few times. Its target is unknown. Time point specified: newly diagnosed GD, antithyroid drugs for less than 3 months. Making the TCR library involved RNA that had been extracted from PBMCs. The authors diagnosed Graves' disease using American Thyroid Association guidelines. Collection of peripheral blood (nine milliliters) was done using EDTA tubes. The CDR3 is 13 amino acids. V lost 3 bases and J lost 8, with 11 bases in between. Germline V gives CDR1 KGHSH, CDR2 LQKENI. Study-level results: When disease was persistent, TRBV28, TRBJ1-2 and TRBJ2-5 were the favored segments.

For TCR beta, libraries came from iRepertoire HTBI primers and Arm-PCR of CDR3 regions. In TCRdb, the multiplex PCR reads were re-called with MiXCR into one record per CDR3 protein. Found here are 360,000 or so distinct CDR3 sequences, over 15% of them singletons; the top ten hold about 27%. These data also formed part of another study, on T cells in Graves' hyperthyroidism and ophthalmopathy.

The V call is TRBV18, the J call TRBJ2-4; D unresolved. The material was peripheral blood mononuclear cells (PBMCs), obtained at new diagnosis, from a patient treated with antithyroid drugs. The receptor comes from a man aged 40-49 years with Graves disease. Written as DNA, the CDR3 is TGTGCCAGCTCACCTTCCGTCTGGGACATTCAGTACTTC. Its protein product is CASSPSVWDIQYF.